This T cell receptor (beta chain) was captured by sequencing in a study of early T cells in non-severe SARS-CoV-2 infection. Study-level information: Sequencing of unsorted whole blood was done on bulk RNA, leaving chains unpaired. Findings of the study overall: Anti-spike CD8 responses were favored by VDJdb matching, which missed private and CD4 specificities.

This clonotype was observed many times. Its specificity is not known. Individual cDNA molecules received unique molecular identifiers during library preparation. One entry per CDR3 protein, called by TCRdb with MiXCR from the 5' RACE reads. This sample has about 31,000 distinct CDR3 sequences, with 6% to 7.5% found just once. This CDR3 is built from 16 residues. V was cut by 2 bases and J by 8 bases, with 21 bases left in between. CDR1 is MNHEY, CDR2 SVGAGI, per germline. This chain connects TRBV6-5 to TRBJ1-2; tentatively, D is TRBD1 (5 bases). This TCR derives from an adult who was a healthcare worker with PCR-confirmed SARS-CoV-2 infection or an uninfected control (not recorded which). Sequences were derived from whole blood, sampled at baseline. CDR3 in DNA: TGTGCCAGCAGTTACAATGGGGGACGAAGGCGAGGAGGCTACACCTTC. Translation: CASSYNGGRRRGGYTF.